The present T cell receptor (beta chain) was sequenced within a study of blood T cell repertoires in COVID-19 (dated by TCRdb to 2018 to 2021). At the level of the whole study: Samples covering the acute and convalescent phases of COVID-19 were provided by collaborators in the United States, Italy and Spain. The prospective study material was composed of cDNA or gDNA derived from T cells, B-cell-depleted T cells, or PBMCs. The dataset comprised deeply sampled blood TCRbeta repertoires from subjects exposed to, actively infected with, or recovered from COVID-19. The repertoires were released in a freely available public database meant as a resource for research on the immune response to SARS-CoV-2. Samples came from the ongoing ImmuneRACE study (first 160 participants) plus 1,254 subjects from 6 global collaborators. A de-identified subject ID, COVID-19 status, age in years and sex were almost always included in the sample metadata. Where available, HLA class I and class II types were obtained from metadata supplied by the sample provider rather than from assay-based typing.

The study at large found these results: How much clinical and demographic metadata was included differed by source and by participant, and the metadata was provided uncurated.

The immunoSEQ Assay, a bias-controlled multiplex PCR, was used to amplify TCRbeta CDR3 regions from genomic DNA. Per the authors' processing: Nucleated cell counts per sample were estimated from amplification of reference gene primers within the assay. Sequence reads were collapsed and filtered to measure the absolute abundance of every unique TCRbeta CDR3 rearrangement. Productive Simpson clonality was computed per sample as the square root of Simpson's diversity index over productive rearrangements. TCRdb limited this immuneACCESS table to in-frame rearrangements with V and J called. A share of clones is missing; checked studies link under half to unresolved V genes, and the rest is unexplained. V and J calls and clone size are given by that table; D and trimming were obtained from the DNA. The sample yields a few hundred thousand clones; 85% to 90% were counted once. Together, the top ten hold 2.1% of the sample.

Relative to germline, V is missing 4 bases and J is missing 4 bases, with 5 bases of the junction outside any gene match. CDR1 SGHRS and CDR2 YFSETQ are derived from the germline V gene. Reading from cysteine to phenylalanine, the CDR3 counts 15 amino acids. Here the CDR3 DNA is all that survives: 45 bases in frame from base 1. About this clone itself: The antigen this receptor binds is unknown. It has no much larger one-base neighbor in the sample; base qualities were not kept.

In Seattle, one collaborating source enrolled patients while the infection was active and tracked those patients longitudinally over the course of disease. Whole blood was collected in K2EDTA tubes by collaborating institutions according to the institutions' own protocols. Collaborator samples were shipped for TCRbeta analysis as frozen whole blood, isolated PBMCs, or DNA extracted from either sample type. The clonotype was recovered from a woman aged 60 to 75 with COVID-19, enrolled during active disease. The material sequenced was peripheral blood. The sequence links TRBV5-1 to TRBJ2-1; the junction holds 10 bases that match TRBD2. Read as DNA, the sequence is TGCGCCAGCAGCCCTAGCGGGGGCACTTACAATGAGCAGTTCTTC. Its translation reads: CASSPSGGTYNEQFF.